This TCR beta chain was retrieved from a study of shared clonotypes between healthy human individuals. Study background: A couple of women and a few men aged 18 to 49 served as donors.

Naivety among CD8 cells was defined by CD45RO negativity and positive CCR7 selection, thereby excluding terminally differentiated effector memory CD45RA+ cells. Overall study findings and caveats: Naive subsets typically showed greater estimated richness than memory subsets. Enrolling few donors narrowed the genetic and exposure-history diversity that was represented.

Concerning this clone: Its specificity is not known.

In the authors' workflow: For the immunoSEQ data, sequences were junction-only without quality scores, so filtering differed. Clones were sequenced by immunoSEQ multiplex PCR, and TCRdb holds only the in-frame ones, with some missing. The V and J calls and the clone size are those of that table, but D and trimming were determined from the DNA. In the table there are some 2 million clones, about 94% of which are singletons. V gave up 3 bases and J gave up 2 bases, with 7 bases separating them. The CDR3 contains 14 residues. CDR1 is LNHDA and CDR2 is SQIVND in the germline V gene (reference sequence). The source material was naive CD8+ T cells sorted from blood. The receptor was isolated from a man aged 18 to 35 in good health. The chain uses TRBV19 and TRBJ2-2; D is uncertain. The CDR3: CASSISSNTGELFF. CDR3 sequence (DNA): TGTGCCAGTAGTATCTCCTCAAACACCGGGGAGCTGTTTTTT.